Given below is one T cell receptor beta chain in context. This sample is part of a study of T cells after yellow fever vaccination. The study's findings and limits: The secondary response peaked faster, at day 5 versus 15, but was weaker.

The CDR3 loop spans 13 amino acids. Germline CDR1 and CDR2: MNHEY and SVGEGT. The V end lost 3 bases, the J end lost 1 base, and 6 bases lay between the germline ends. TCRdb passed the 5' RACE reads through MiXCR, listing each CDR3 protein once. The sample lists roughly 32,000 distinct CDR3 sequences, 5% to 8.5% occurring once. The receptor comes from a man in his late teens or twenties who received the YFV17D yellow fever vaccine. The sequencing used PBMCs, either bulk or a sorted T-cell subset (CD4+, CD8+, memory, or dextramer-sorted; not recorded which), collected on the day of the first yellow fever vaccination. The chain has TRBV6-2 or TRBV6-3 and TRBJ2-5; D ambiguous. In nucleotides, the CDR3 is TGTGCCAGCAGTTATGCGTCCCAAGAGACCCAGTACTTC. As protein: CASSYASQETQYF.